This TCR beta chain was identified during a study of T-cell memory formation after mild COVID-19. About this clonotype itself: Its specificity is unknown.

The trim removed 8 bases at V and 3 bases at J, leaving 3 bases unmatched. Germline V lookup: CDR1 SGHTA, CDR2 FQGNSA. CDR3 size: 13 residues. A single record per CDR3 protein comes from TCRdb applying MiXCR to the 5' RACE reads. This table has about 300,000 distinct CDR3 sequences, less than 20% appearing once. Study-level results: CD4+ contracting clones were found mainly in CM and EM, and CD8+ ones in EMRA.

The V and J genes are TRBV7-2 and TRBJ2-4; TRBD1 agrees at 8 bases. This sequence originates from a man aged 18-30 years who had mild COVID-19 (a few samples of this study predate the infection). Cell type and time point are not known. Sequencing input: PBMCs or a T cell subset sorted from them (not recorded which). The CDR3 DNA sequence: TGTGCCAGCTGCGGACAGGGCAAAAACATTCAGTACTTC. This codes for CASCGQGKNIQYF. The variable domain in full, with the rest retrieved from reference TRBV7-2 and TRBJ2-4, is GAGVSQSPSNKVTEKGKDVELRCDPISGHTALYWYRQSLGQGLEFLIYFQGNSAPDKSGLPSDRFSAERTGGSVSTLTIQRTQQEDSAVYLCASCGQGKNIQYFGAGTRLSVL.